This T cell receptor (beta chain) was observed in a study of prognosis after radiotherapy for stage I lung cancer (dated by TCRdb to the early 2020s). Broadly, across the study: Between April 2018 and January 2019, roughly 18 patients with stage I NSCLC were enrolled in Nanjing, China. The cohort comprised fewer than 15 men and 6 or 7 women with a median age of 74.5 years, ranging from roughly 50 to 84 years. The study included fourteen patients with newly diagnosed primary stage I lung tumors and 4 to 6 with oligometastatic NSCLC after surgical resection of the primary tumor. The study profiled peripheral blood TCR beta repertoires from stage I NSCLC patients before and after stereotactic body radiotherapy and related them to distant failure. About twelve patients had adenocarcinoma and several had squamous cell carcinoma as the tumor histology. No patient received concurrent therapy alongside SBRT. The study took one blood sample before SBRT and one after SBRT from each of around 20 patients and sequenced all 40 or so samples. All patients were regarded as medically inoperable, because of comorbidities in over 10 patients and refusal of surgery in several patients. Using image-guided IMRT or VMAT, SBRT was delivered in 3 to 5 fractions at a biologically effective dose of at least 100 Gy. Distant metastases were developed by four of the 19 patients after SBRT, at a median of around seven months, whereas no significant progression was observed in the other 15 patients. On the study overall, not on this receptor specifically: All reported P values were unadjusted for multiple comparisons. Post-SBRT Shannon entropy and its change from baseline were lower in patients who developed distant metastases; baseline Shannon entropy was not associated with metastases. Unique TCR clone counts fell after SBRT (median around 11,000 before versus roughly 7,200 after; Wilcoxon paired P=0.011). Limitations of the study included a small cohort and short follow-up, and the study findings need independent validation. Whether the expanded TCR clones were tumor-specific was not determined. TRBV and TRBJ usage frequencies reportedly varied with metastasis status, involving two V genes at baseline and several V and two J genes after SBRT.

All patients had node-negative disease on CT and PET/CT, and none had a history of other malignancies or had previously received chemotherapy or radiotherapy. At each of two time points, about 6 milliliters of peripheral venous blood were collected into EDTA tubes. PBMCs were isolated by Ficoll-Paque Plus density-gradient centrifugation. Immediately after collection, samples were stored at -80 degrees C until analysis. Relative to germline, V is 5 bases shorter and J is 2 bases shorter, with 17 bases between their ends. Per the germline V gene (reference sequence), DFQATT is the CDR1 and SNEGSKA is the CDR2. There are 15 amino acids in the CDR3, from cysteine to phenylalanine inclusive. Only the CDR3 DNA is retained, 45 bases long and in frame from the first base. Two rounds of multiplex PCR were used to amplify the TCR beta CDR3 region from genomic DNA. The first PCR round used primers specific to each TRBV and TRBJ gene, with sequences filed in Chinese patent CN105087789A. Universal primers were used in the second PCR round. The Roche High Pure PCR Template Preparation Kit was used to extract genomic DNA from frozen PBMCs. Libraries were sequenced paired-end with 151 bp reads on an Illumina HiSeq 3000. As for the original processing: CutAdapt was used to discard raw reads that did not contain the multiplex PCR primer sequences. High-quality paired reads were merged into contigs with PEAR. By alignment to reference sequences, MiXCR assigned TRB V, D and J gene segments to each contig. CDR3 sequences were clustered by base quality and sequence similarity to remove sequencing errors. Shannon entropy normalized by the natural log of productive TCR sequence number was used as the measure of diversity. One minus Shannon entropy divided by the natural log of the number of unique clonotypes was used as the definition of clonality. Using the Youden index from ROC curves, the researchers picked the repertoire-metric cut-offs for progression-free survival, and all analyses were carried out in R 3.5.3. TCRdb passed the public sequencing reads through fastp at Q25 and MiXCR, retaining productive beta sequences. Rows are unified per CDR3 protein, each entry keeping the most common DNA and genes. The V and J calls follow TCRdb's processing rather than the paper's. The sample has about 22,000 distinct CDR3 sequences on record, approximately 39% of them singletons. Together, the top ten hold about a fifth of the sample.

A note on this clonotype: The antigen it binds to is not known. Base qualities are not at hand, and no much larger clone is one base apart.

The sequence is built from TRBV20-1 and TRBJ2-3; TRBD2 might be the D gene, on 5 matching bases. The source is a donor over 45 with non-small cell lung cancer. This specimen was PBMCs, taken before or after stereotactic body radiation therapy (not recorded which). DNA sequence: TGCAGTGCTCCCCGCAGTAGCGTACTCACAGATACGCAGTATTTT. Translated, it gives CSAPRSSVLTDTQYF.